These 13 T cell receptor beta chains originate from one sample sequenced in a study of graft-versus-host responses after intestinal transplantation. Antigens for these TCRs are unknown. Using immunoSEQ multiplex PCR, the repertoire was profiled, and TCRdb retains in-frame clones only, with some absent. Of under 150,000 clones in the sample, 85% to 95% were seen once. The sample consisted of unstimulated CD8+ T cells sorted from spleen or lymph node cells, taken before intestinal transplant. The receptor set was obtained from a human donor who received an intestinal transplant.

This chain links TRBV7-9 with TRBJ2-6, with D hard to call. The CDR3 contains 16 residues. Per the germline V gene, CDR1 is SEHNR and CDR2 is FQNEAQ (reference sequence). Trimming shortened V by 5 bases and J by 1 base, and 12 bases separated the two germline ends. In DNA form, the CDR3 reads TGTGCCAGCAGCCCACCCCCCGGGTCTGGGGCCAACGTCCTGACTTTC. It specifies CASSPPPGSGANVLTF.

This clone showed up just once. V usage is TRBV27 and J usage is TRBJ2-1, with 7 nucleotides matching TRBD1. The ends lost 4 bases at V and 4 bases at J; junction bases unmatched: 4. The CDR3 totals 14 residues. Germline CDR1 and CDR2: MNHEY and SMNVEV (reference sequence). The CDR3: CASSSGQNYNEQFF. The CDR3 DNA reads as TGTGCCAGCAGTTCGGGACAGAATTACAATGAGCAGTTCTTC.

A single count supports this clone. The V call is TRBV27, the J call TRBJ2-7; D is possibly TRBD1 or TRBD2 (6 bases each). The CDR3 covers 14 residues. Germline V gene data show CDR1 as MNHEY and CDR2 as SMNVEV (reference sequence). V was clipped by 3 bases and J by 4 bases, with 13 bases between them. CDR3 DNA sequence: TGTGCCAGCAGTTTGGGGGGCTATCCGTACGAGCAGTACTTC. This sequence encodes CASSLGGYPYEQYF.

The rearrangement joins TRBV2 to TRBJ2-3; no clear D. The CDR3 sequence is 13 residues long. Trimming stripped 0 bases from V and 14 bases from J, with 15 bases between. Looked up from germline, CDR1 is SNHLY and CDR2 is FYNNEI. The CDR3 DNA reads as TGTGCCAGCAGTGAAGCTCACAGCCCACGCAGGTATTTT. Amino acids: CASSEAHSPRRYF.

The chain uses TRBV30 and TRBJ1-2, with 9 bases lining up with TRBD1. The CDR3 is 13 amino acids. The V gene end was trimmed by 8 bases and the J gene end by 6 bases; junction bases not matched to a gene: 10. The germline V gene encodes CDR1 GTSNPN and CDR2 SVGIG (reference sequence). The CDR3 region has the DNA TGTGCCGGACCGACAGGGGGTGGCGATGGCTACACCTTC. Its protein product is CAGPTGGGDGYTF.

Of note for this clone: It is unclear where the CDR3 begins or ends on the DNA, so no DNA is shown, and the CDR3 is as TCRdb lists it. This CDR3 reads CASILGGHLNTEAFF. The chain uses TRBV6-1 and TRBJ1-1. The CDR3 is 15 residues long, ends included. Germline V CDR1 and CDR2: MNHNS, SASEGT.

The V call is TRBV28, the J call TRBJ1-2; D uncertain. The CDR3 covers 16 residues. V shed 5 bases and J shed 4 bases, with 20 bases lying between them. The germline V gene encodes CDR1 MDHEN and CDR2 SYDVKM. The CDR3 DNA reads TGTGCCAGCAGTGGAAAGACGACGGAGGCTAGCTATGGCTACACCTTC. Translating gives CASSGKTTEASYGYTF.

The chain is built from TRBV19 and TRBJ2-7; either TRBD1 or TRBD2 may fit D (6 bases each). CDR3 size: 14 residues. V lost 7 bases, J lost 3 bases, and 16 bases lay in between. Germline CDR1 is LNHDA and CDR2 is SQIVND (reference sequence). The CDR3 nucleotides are TGTGCCAGTACCCCCGGGGGCAGTTTCTACGAGCAGTACTTC. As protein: CASTPGGSFYEQYF. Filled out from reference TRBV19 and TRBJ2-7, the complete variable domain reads DGGITQSPKYLFRKEGQNVTLSCEQNLNHDAMYWYRQDPGQGLRLIYYSQIVNDFQKGDIAEGYSVSREKKESFPLTVTSAQKNPTAFYLCASTPGGSFYEQYFGPGTRLTVT.

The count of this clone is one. The CDR3 region is CASTRQVYTEAFF. In nucleotides, the CDR3 is TGTGCCAGCACCCGACAGGTCTACACTGAAGCTTTCTTT. The chain joins TRBV6-5 to TRBJ1-1; D perhaps matches TRBD1 (6 bases). From germline, CDR1 is MNHEY and CDR2 SVGAGI. CDR3 size: 13 residues. The V gene lost 7 bases and the J gene lost 3 bases, with 12 bases spanning the gap.

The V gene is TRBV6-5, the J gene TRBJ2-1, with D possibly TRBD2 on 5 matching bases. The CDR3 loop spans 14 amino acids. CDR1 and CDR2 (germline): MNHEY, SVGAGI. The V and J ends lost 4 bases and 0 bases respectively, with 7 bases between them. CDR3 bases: TGTGCCAGCAGTTTAGCGAGCTCCTACAATGAGCAGTTCTTC. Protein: CASSLASSYNEQFF.

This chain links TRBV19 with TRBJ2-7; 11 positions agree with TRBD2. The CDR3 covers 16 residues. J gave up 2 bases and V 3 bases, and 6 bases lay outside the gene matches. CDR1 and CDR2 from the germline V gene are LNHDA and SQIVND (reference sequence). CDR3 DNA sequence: TGTGCCAGTAGTATCACTACTAGCGGGAGCGCCTACGAGCAGTACTTC. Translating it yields CASSITTSGSAYEQYF. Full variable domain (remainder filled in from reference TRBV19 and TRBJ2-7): DGGITQSPKYLFRKEGQNVTLSCEQNLNHDAMYWYRQDPGQGLRLIYYSQIVNDFQKGDIAEGYSVSREKKESFPLTVTSAQKNPTAFYLCASSITTSGSAYEQYFGPGTRLTVT.

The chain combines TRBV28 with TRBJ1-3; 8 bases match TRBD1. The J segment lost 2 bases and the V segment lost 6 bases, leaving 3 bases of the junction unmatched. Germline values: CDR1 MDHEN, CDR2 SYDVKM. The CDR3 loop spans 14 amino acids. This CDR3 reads CASRTTGAGNTIYF. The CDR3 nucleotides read TGTGCCAGCAGGACGACAGGGGCTGGAAACACCATATATTTT.

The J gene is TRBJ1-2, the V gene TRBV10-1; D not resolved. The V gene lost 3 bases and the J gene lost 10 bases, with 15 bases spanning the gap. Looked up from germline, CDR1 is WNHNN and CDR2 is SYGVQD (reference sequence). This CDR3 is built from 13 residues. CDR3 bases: TGCGCCAGCAGTGATGGGAAAGGCGGGGACTACACCTTC. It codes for CASSDGKGGDYTF.